This TCR beta chain emerged from a study of blood T cell repertoires in COVID-19. Assay used: immunoSEQ multiplex PCR; TCRdb lists only in-frame clones, some missing. This sample has fewer than 200,000 clones, with 92% found just once. The CDR3 loop spans 13 amino acids. Germline loops: CDR1 MDHEN, CDR2 SYDVKM. Trimming pared 8 bases from V and 5 bases from J, leaving 13 bases between. The chain combines TRBV28 with TRBJ1-5; TRBD1 is a possible D gene (5 bases). The source is a young man with COVID-19, enrolled during active disease. The sample was peripheral blood. The CDR3 here is CASVVGVDQPQHF. The CDR3 DNA sequence: TGTGCCAGCGTAGTAGGGGTAGATCAGCCCCAGCATTTT. The full variable domain, rest sourced from reference TRBV28 and TRBJ1-5, is DVKVTQSSRYLVKRTGEKVFLECVQDMDHENMFWYRQDPGLGLRLIYFSYDVKMKEKGDIPEGYSVSREKKERFSLILESASTNQTSMYLCASVVGVDQPQHFGDGTRLSIL.